This is a list of T cell receptor beta chains from one sample in a study of regulatory T cells in long-lasting Graves disease. Via MiXCR, TCRdb re-called the multiplex PCR reads, giving one row per CDR3 protein. The data contain roughly 500,000 distinct CDR3 sequences, 12% of them singletons. The sample was also linked to a second study, of T cells in Graves' hyperthyroidism and ophthalmopathy.

Sample: peripheral blood mononuclear cells (PBMCs), taken at new diagnosis, from a patient treated with antithyroid drugs. These receptors all come from a woman aged 30 to 39 with Graves disease. The CDR3 runs from the conserved cysteine through the conserved F or W. D genes are given only for firm matches. The size entry is marked missing in some rows and otherwise reads once, few, many or a size class.

>.|TRBJ1-1|TRBV4-1|many
CASNPAYSLSRQTSEAFF
TGCGCCAGCAACCCAGCTTATTCGCTTTCTCGACAAACTTCGGAAGCTTTCTTT
>.|TRBJ1-5|TRBV20-1|.
CSAAHGSNQPQHF
TGCAGTGCCGCGCACGGGTCCAATCAGCCCCAGCATTTT
>TRBD1|TRBJ2-5|TRBV2|many
CASRGTGADF
TGTGCCAGCAGAGGGACAGGGGCCGACTTC
>TRBD1|TRBJ1-2|TRBV29-1|.
CSAGTGGGYTF
TGCAGCGCCGGGACAGGGGGTGGCTACACCTTC
>TRBD1|TRBJ2-4|TRBV3-1|.
CASSQERDRNIQYF
TGTGCCAGCAGCCAAGAAAGGGACAGAAACATTCAGTACTTC
>.|TRBJ2-6|TRBV11-2|.
CASSLDKGPALSWANVLTF
TGTGCCAGCAGCTTAGATAAGGGCCCTGCCCTCTCTTGGGCCAACGTCCTGACTTTC
>TRBD1|TRBJ1-4|TRBV5-1|once
CASSGQGAYNEKLFF
TGCGCCAGCAGCGGACAGGGGGCTTATAATGAAAAACTGTTTTTT
>.|TRBJ2-6|TRBV2|.
CASSADSGANVLTF
TGTGCCAGCAGTGCAGACTCTGGGGCCAACGTCCTGACTTTC
>.|TRBJ2-3|TRBV27|many
CASSLYPPSTDTQYF
TGTGCCAGCAGTTTATATCCACCTAGCACAGATACGCAGTATTTT
>.|TRBJ2-1|TRBV7-3|.
CARTFWKKIDNEQFF
TGTGCCAGAACCTTTTGGAAAAAGATAGACAATGAGCAGTTCTTC
>TRBD1|TRBJ1-5|TRBV4-1|many
CASSQDLTGSYQPQHF
TGCGCCAGCAGCCAAGATTTGACAGGGAGTTATCAGCCCCAGCATTTT
>TRBD2|TRBJ2-7|TRBV3-1|many
CASSRGLAGSYEQYF
TGTGCCAGCAGCCGAGGACTAGCGGGTTCCTACGAGCAGTACTTC
>TRBD2|TRBJ2-3|TRBV18|many
CASSRLAGGHPDTQYF
TGTGCCAGCTCACGGCTAGCGGGAGGCCATCCAGATACGCAGTATTTT
>.|TRBJ1-4|TRBV5-1|many
CASSLRYSDEKLFF
TGCGCCAGCAGCTTGCGGTACAGCGATGAAAAACTGTTTTTT
>TRBD1|TRBJ1-2|TRBV2|many
CASSEVFEGASWYYTF
TGTGCCAGCAGTGAAGTTTTCGAGGGGGCATCGTGGTACTACACCTTC
>.|TRBJ2-5|TRBV28|.
CASSAGPFQETQYF
TGTGCCAGCAGCGCAGGACCTTTCCAAGAGACCCAGTACTTC
>.|TRBJ2-1|TRBV28|many
CASSLVLGRTYNEQFF
TGTGCCAGCAGTTTAGTCCTAGGCAGAACCTACAATGAGCAGTTCTTC
>.|TRBJ2-1|TRBV2|many
CASSEVTEIYEQFF
TGTGCCAGCAGTGAAGTAACGGAGATTTATGAGCAGTTCTTC
>TRBD2|TRBJ2-2|TRBV4-2|.
CASSQRPGGGANTGELFF
TGTGCCAGCAGCCAACGCCCTGGCGGGGGTGCGAACACCGGGGAGCTGTTTTTT
>TRBD2|TRBJ2-7|TRBV7-8|few
CASSLVPPAGEIAYEQYF
TGTGCCAGCAGCTTAGTCCCACCCGCGGGAGAGATAGCCTACGAGCAGTACTTC
>.|TRBJ2-3|TRBV20-1|.
CSAKGPPPQDTQYF
TGCAGTGCCAAAGGACCGCCTCCGCAGGATACGCAGTATTTT
>TRBD1|TRBJ2-3|TRBV6-1|.
CASTKNRDRDTDTQYF
TGTGCCAGCACCAAAAACCGGGACAGAGACACAGATACGCAGTATTTT
>.|TRBJ2-7|TRBV24-1|few
CATGTGSSYEQYF
TGTGCCACCGGGACTGGGTCCTCCTACGAGCAGTACTTC
>TRBD2|TRBJ2-7|TRBV4-3|.
CASSQEEVATSGRGLYEQYF
TGCGCCAGCAGCCAAGAAGAAGTGGCGACTAGCGGGAGAGGGCTGTACGAGCAGTACTTC
>.|TRBJ2-6|TRBV12-3/TRBV12-4|.
CASSLRGANVLTF
TGTGCCAGCAGTTTACGTGGGGCCAACGTCCTGACTTTC
>TRBD2|TRBJ2-1|TRBV7-2|many
CASSLAPGLAGGPYNEQFF
TGTGCCAGCAGCTTAGCGCCGGGACTAGCGGGAGGACCCTACAATGAGCAGTTCTTC
>.|TRBJ2-2|TRBV29-1|many
CSVHKGGRANTGELFF
TGCAGCGTACATAAGGGGGGCCGAGCGAACACCGGGGAGCTGTTTTTT
>.|TRBJ2-3|TRBV28|many
CASSIWVLAGPDTQYF
TGTGCCAGCAGTATCTGGGTCCTGGCGGGACCAGATACGCAGTATTTT
>TRBD1|TRBJ1-4|TRBV2|many
CASRGGEEKLFF
TGTGCCAGCAGAGGGGGCGAAGAAAAACTGTTTTTT
>TRBD1|TRBJ1-2|TRBV5-1|many
CASRTDRAGGNGYTF
TGCGCCAGCAGAACTGACAGGGCAGGAGGGAATGGCTACACCTTC
>TRBD2|TRBJ2-1|TRBV7-8|many
CASSLSGGRYNEQFF
TGTGCCAGCAGCTTATCGGGAGGACGGTACAATGAGCAGTTCTTC
>.|TRBJ1-1|TRBV20-1|.
CSARDRGGINTEAFF
TGCAGTGCTAGAGATAGGGGGGGGATTAACACTGAAGCTTTCTTT
>.|TRBJ2-1|TRBV6-1|few
CASFERDRNEQFF
TGTGCCAGCTTTGAACGGGATAGGAATGAGCAGTTCTTC
>TRBD2|TRBJ2-5|TRBV29-1|many
CSGGTSSETQYF
TGCAGCGGAGGGACTAGTTCAGAGACCCAGTACTTC
>.|TRBJ2-7|TRBV6-1|many
CASSGRELGEQYF
TGTGCCAGCAGTGGAAGGGAGTTGGGTGAGCAGTACTTC
>.|TRBJ2-3|TRBV6-1|.
CASSEGDGTDTQYF
TGTGCCAGCAGTGAAGGGGACGGCACAGATACGCAGTATTTT
>.|TRBJ2-2|TRBV18|many
CASSPRTTRTGELFF
TGTGCCAGCTCACCTAGGACTACAAGGACCGGGGAGCTGTTTTTT
>TRBD1|TRBJ2-1|TRBV20-1|once
CSALQGALINEQFF
TGCAGTGCTTTACAGGGGGCGCTTATTAATGAGCAGTTCTTC
>.|TRBJ2-3|TRBV11-2|many
CASSSSGASTDTQYF
TGTGCCAGCAGCTCCTCAGGGGCGAGCACAGATACGCAGTATTTT
>TRBD1|TRBJ1-1|TRBV5-6|.
CASSVGQGLNTEAFF
TGTGCCAGCAGCGTTGGACAGGGATTGAACACTGAAGCTTTCTTT
>TRBD1|TRBJ1-1|TRBV11-2|many
CASSPSRVGQGVSAFF
TGTGCCAGCAGCCCCTCTAGGGTGGGACAGGGAGTTTCGGCTTTCTTT
>TRBD1|TRBJ1-5|TRBV19|many
CASSPDRDRNQPQHF
TGTGCCAGTAGTCCCGACAGGGATCGCAATCAGCCCCAGCATTTT
>.|TRBJ2-1|TRBV11-3|.
CASSLFPRDEQFF
TGTGCCAGCAGCTTATTCCCCCGCGATGAGCAGTTCTTC
>.|TRBJ2-7|TRBV6-2/TRBV6-3|many
CASSLKRVSSYEQYF
TGTGCCAGCAGTTTAAAGCGGGTGAGCTCCTACGAGCAGTACTTC
>.|TRBJ2-1|TRBV15|many
CATELAAALFLSHNEQFF
TGTGCCACCGAGCTGGCGGCCGCGCTTTTCTTATCCCACAATGAGCAGTTCTTC
>.|TRBJ1-1|TRBV3-1|many
CASSQGPIPIWNTEAFF
TGTGCCAGCAGCCAAGGGCCAATACCCATTTGGAACACTGAAGCTTTCTTT
>.|TRBJ2-5|TRBV7-9|.
CASSPRGLAKEETQYF
TGTGCCAGCAGCCCCCGAGGCTTAGCGAAAGAAGAGACCCAGTACTTC
>.|TRBJ1-1|TRBV19|many
CASSIQGGRVTEAFF
TGTGCCAGTAGTATACAAGGGGGTCGGGTCACTGAAGCTTTCTTT